This is a list of T cell receptor beta chains from one sample in a study of T cells in tuberculosis. The table came from immunoSEQ multiplex PCR; TCRdb's copy has only in-frame clones and leaves some out. The profile shows 20,000 to 25,000 clones, approximately 85% of them singletons. Specimen: PBMCs, collected at tuberculosis diagnosis. These receptors were taken from an adult with tuberculosis. CDR3s include the opening cysteine and the closing phenylalanine or tryptophan. D genes are given only for firm matches. Some rows mark clone size as missing; the rest say once, few, many or name a class of expanded clone.

d_call: TRBD1; j_call: TRBJ2-2; v_call: TRBV6-1; clone_size: -; cdr3_aa: CASILGGGNTGELFF; cdr3_nt: TGTGCCAGCATCCTAGGGGGCGGGAACACCGGGGAGCTGTTTTTT
d_call: TRBD2; j_call: TRBJ2-1; v_call: TRBV11-2; clone_size: -; cdr3_aa: CASSRLAGGGEQFF; cdr3_nt: TGTGCCAGCAGCCGACTAGCGGGAGGGGGTGAGCAGTTCTTC
d_call: TRBD2; j_call: TRBJ2-2; v_call: TRBV27; clone_size: -; cdr3_aa: CASSLESGRGTGELFF; cdr3_nt: TGTGCCAGCAGTTTAGAGAGCGGGAGGGGCACCGGGGAGCTGTTTTTT
d_call: -; j_call: TRBJ2-3; v_call: TRBV29-1; clone_size: -; cdr3_aa: CSVARIATTDTQYF; cdr3_nt: TGCAGCGTTGCCCGAATAGCCACCACAGATACGCAGTATTTT
d_call: -; j_call: TRBJ1-1; v_call: TRBV28; clone_size: -; cdr3_aa: CASSLSPERNTEAFF; cdr3_nt: TGTGCCAGCAGTTTATCCCCAGAGCGGAACACTGAAGCTTTCTTT
d_call: -; j_call: TRBJ2-3; v_call: TRBV27; clone_size: once; cdr3_aa: CASSLFRAVTDTQYF; cdr3_nt: TGTGCCAGCAGTTTATTCCGAGCGGTCACAGATACGCAGTATTTT
d_call: TRBD2; j_call: TRBJ2-2; v_call: TRBV27; clone_size: -; cdr3_aa: CASSRGGTGELFF; cdr3_nt: TGTGCCAGCTCTCGGGGGGGGACCGGGGAGCTGTTTTTT
d_call: TRBD1; j_call: TRBJ1-5; v_call: TRBV27; clone_size: -; cdr3_aa: CASSFTGVGQPQHF; cdr3_nt: TGTGCCAGCAGTTTTACAGGGGTCGGTCAGCCCCAGCATTTT
d_call: TRBD2; j_call: TRBJ2-3; v_call: TRBV10-1; clone_size: -; cdr3_aa: CASSYLAGSTDTQYF; cdr3_nt: TGCGCCAGCAGTTATCTAGCGGGCAGCACAGATACGCAGTATTTT
d_call: -; j_call: TRBJ2-1; v_call: TRBV9; clone_size: -; cdr3_aa: CASSVGGGTYNEQFF; cdr3_nt: TGTGCCAGCAGCGTAGGGGGCGGCACCTACAATGAGCAGTTCTTC
d_call: -; j_call: TRBJ2-3; v_call: TRBV19; clone_size: -; cdr3_aa: CASRGGGTDTQYF; cdr3_nt: TGTGCCAGTAGAGGGGGGGGCACAGATACGCAGTATTTT
d_call: -; j_call: TRBJ2-6; v_call: TRBV6-1; clone_size: -; cdr3_aa: CASIRSGANVLTF; cdr3_nt: TGTGCCAGCATTCGCTCTGGGGCCAACGTCCTGACTTTC
d_call: TRBD1; j_call: TRBJ1-5; v_call: TRBV6-9; clone_size: -; cdr3_aa: CASSQGARPQHF; cdr3_nt: TGTGCCAGCAGTCAGGGGGCCCGGCCCCAGCATTTT
d_call: TRBD1; j_call: TRBJ1-1; v_call: TRBV6-1; clone_size: -; cdr3_aa: CASTGQVPTEAFF; cdr3_nt: TGTGCCAGCACCGGACAGGTGCCCACTGAAGCTTTCTTT
d_call: -; j_call: TRBJ1-3; v_call: TRBV5-4; clone_size: -; cdr3_aa: CASSSTQGISGNTIYF; cdr3_nt: TGTGCCAGCAGCTCCACCCAGGGGATCTCTGGAAACACCATATATTTT
d_call: -; j_call: TRBJ2-4; v_call: TRBV2; clone_size: -; cdr3_aa: CASSPLGQQKNIQYF; cdr3_nt: TGTGCCAGCAGCCCACTTGGACAGCAAAAAAACATTCAGTACTTC
d_call: -; j_call: TRBJ1-5; v_call: TRBV5-1; clone_size: -; cdr3_aa: CASSLAGGSNQPQHF; cdr3_nt: TGCGCCAGCAGCTTGGCGGGGGGAAGCAATCAGCCCCAGCATTTT
d_call: -; j_call: TRBJ2-7; v_call: TRBV5-6; clone_size: -; cdr3_aa: CASSLYNSYEQYF; cdr3_nt: TGTGCCAGCAGCTTGTACAACTCCTACGAGCAGTACTTC
d_call: TRBD2; j_call: TRBJ2-4; v_call: TRBV7-9; clone_size: -; cdr3_aa: CASSRTSGKRMTKNIQYF; cdr3_nt: TGTGCCAGCAGCCGGACTAGCGGGAAACGGATGACCAAAAACATTCAGTACTTC
d_call: -; j_call: TRBJ2-5; v_call: TRBV5-6; clone_size: once; cdr3_aa: CASSFSETQYF; cdr3_nt: TGTGCCAGCAGCTTTTCTGAGACCCAGTACTTC
d_call: TRBD2; j_call: TRBJ2-2; v_call: TRBV7-3; clone_size: -; cdr3_aa: CASSLNGGFGTGELFF; cdr3_nt: TGTGCCAGCAGCTTAAACGGGGGGTTCGGCACCGGGGAGCTGTTTTTT
d_call: TRBD2; j_call: TRBJ2-1; v_call: TRBV11-3; clone_size: -; cdr3_aa: CASSFGLAGGIGEQFF; cdr3_nt: TGTGCCAGCAGCTTTGGACTAGCGGGGGGGATAGGTGAGCAGTTCTTC
d_call: -; j_call: TRBJ2-2; v_call: TRBV5-1; clone_size: -; cdr3_aa: CASSLGPGQNTGELFF; cdr3_nt: TGCGCCAGCAGCTTGGGTCCGGGACAGAACACCGGGGAGCTGTTTTTT
d_call: TRBD1; j_call: TRBJ1-4; v_call: TRBV6-1; clone_size: -; cdr3_aa: CASSEGGQGSEKLFF; cdr3_nt: TGTGCCAGCAGTGAAGGGGGACAGGGGAGTGAAAAACTGTTTTTT
d_call: TRBD1; j_call: TRBJ1-2; v_call: TRBV6-5; clone_size: -; cdr3_aa: CASSYSRTGGNYGYTF; cdr3_nt: TGTGCCAGCAGTTACTCTAGGACAGGGGGCAACTATGGCTACACCTTC
d_call: -; j_call: TRBJ1-3; v_call: TRBV4-1; clone_size: -; cdr3_aa: CASSLRDGLSGNTIYF; cdr3_nt: TGCGCCAGCAGCCTCAGGGACGGACTATCTGGAAACACCATATATTTT
d_call: -; j_call: TRBJ1-1; v_call: TRBV5-8; clone_size: -; cdr3_aa: CASSLESLTEAFF; cdr3_nt: TGTGCCAGCAGCTTGGAAAGCTTAACTGAAGCTTTCTTT
d_call: TRBD1; j_call: TRBJ2-7; v_call: TRBV9; clone_size: -; cdr3_aa: CASTRDSPSYEQYF; cdr3_nt: TGTGCCAGCACGAGGGACAGTCCCTCCTACGAGCAGTACTTC
d_call: -; j_call: TRBJ2-1; v_call: TRBV5-1; clone_size: -; cdr3_aa: CASSQGGGSTNEQFF; cdr3_nt: TGCGCCAGCAGCCAGGGGGGAGGCAGCACCAATGAGCAGTTCTTC
d_call: TRBD1; j_call: TRBJ1-4; v_call: TRBV6-1; clone_size: -; cdr3_aa: CASRDRFNEKLFF; cdr3_nt: TGTGCCAGCAGGGACAGGTTTAATGAAAAACTGTTTTTT
d_call: -; j_call: TRBJ2-5; v_call: TRBV19; clone_size: -; cdr3_aa: CASSISPPETQYF; cdr3_nt: TGTGCCAGTAGTATAAGCCCCCCAGAGACCCAGTACTTC
d_call: -; j_call: TRBJ1-1; v_call: TRBV6-4; clone_size: -; cdr3_aa: CASSEARGTEAFF; cdr3_nt: TGTGCCAGCAGTGAAGCCAGGGGCACTGAAGCTTTCTTT
d_call: TRBD2; j_call: TRBJ2-7; v_call: TRBV5-1; clone_size: -; cdr3_aa: CASSLAPSGGAYEQYF; cdr3_nt: TGCGCCAGCAGCTTGGCCCCGAGCGGGGGGGCTTACGAGCAGTACTTC
d_call: TRBD2; j_call: TRBJ2-1; v_call: TRBV5-1; clone_size: -; cdr3_aa: CASSLAGGHNEQFF; cdr3_nt: TGCGCCAGCAGCTTAGCGGGAGGCCACAATGAGCAGTTCTTC
d_call: TRBD1; j_call: TRBJ2-7; v_call: TRBV28; clone_size: -; cdr3_aa: CASSPPRTGGRGGSYEQYF; cdr3_nt: TGTGCCAGCAGCCCCCCAAGGACAGGGGGCCGGGGCGGTTCCTACGAGCAGTACTTC
d_call: TRBD1; j_call: TRBJ1-1; v_call: TRBV5-6; clone_size: medium-sized; cdr3_aa: CASSLTGGKDTEAFF; cdr3_nt: TGTGCCAGCAGCTTGACAGGGGGGAAGGACACTGAAGCTTTCTTT
d_call: -; j_call: TRBJ2-7; v_call: TRBV5-1; clone_size: -; cdr3_aa: CASSAGTDPFEQYF; cdr3_nt: TGCGCCAGCAGCGCGGGGACAGATCCGTTTGAGCAGTACTTC
d_call: -; j_call: TRBJ1-1; v_call: TRBV7-2; clone_size: -; cdr3_aa: CASSAGRGRAFF; cdr3_nt: TGTGCCAGCAGCGCTGGCAGGGGAAGGGCTTTCTTT
d_call: -; j_call: TRBJ1-2; v_call: TRBV6-1; clone_size: -; cdr3_aa: CASSQGNYGYTF; cdr3_nt: TGTGCCAGCAGTCAGGGGAACTATGGCTACACCTTC
d_call: -; j_call: TRBJ1-1; v_call: TRBV5-1; clone_size: -; cdr3_aa: CASSSGDTEAFF; cdr3_nt: TGCGCCAGCAGCTCCGGGGACACTGAAGCTTTCTTT
d_call: TRBD1; j_call: TRBJ1-2; v_call: TRBV5-1; clone_size: -; cdr3_aa: CASSLSSETGDYGYTF; cdr3_nt: TGCGCCAGCAGCTTGTCGTCCGAGACAGGGGACTATGGCTACACCTTC
d_call: -; j_call: TRBJ1-2; v_call: TRBV30; clone_size: -; cdr3_aa: CAWSTERYGYTF; cdr3_nt: TGTGCCTGGTCGACTGAGCGCTATGGCTACACCTTC
d_call: -; j_call: TRBJ1-1; v_call: TRBV4-2; clone_size: few; cdr3_aa: CASSLPGTSGTEAFF; cdr3_nt: TGTGCCAGCAGCCTACCCGGGACTTCGGGAACTGAAGCTTTCTTT
d_call: -; j_call: TRBJ1-2; v_call: TRBV7-8; clone_size: -; cdr3_aa: CASSFGKGTNYGYTF; cdr3_nt: TGTGCCAGCAGCTTCGGAAAGGGGACTAACTATGGCTACACCTTC
d_call: TRBD1; j_call: TRBJ1-1; v_call: TRBV19; clone_size: few; cdr3_aa: CASSPGGRMEAFF; cdr3_nt: TGTGCCAGTAGCCCAGGGGGTCGGATGGAAGCTTTCTTT
d_call: -; j_call: TRBJ1-2; v_call: TRBV21-1; clone_size: -; cdr3_aa: CASSSRPVPFGGYGYTF; cdr3_nt: TGTGCCAGCAGCTCTCGTCCCGTTCCCTTCGGGGGCTATGGCTACACCTTC
d_call: TRBD1; j_call: TRBJ2-7; v_call: TRBV11-3; clone_size: -; cdr3_aa: CASSHRQGIYEQYF; cdr3_nt: TGTGCCAGCAGCCATAGACAGGGCATCTACGAGCAGTACTTC
d_call: -; j_call: TRBJ1-6; v_call: TRBV25-1; clone_size: -; cdr3_aa: CASRVGADSPLHF; cdr3_nt: TGTGCCAGCAGGGTAGGGGCAGACTCACCCCTCCACTTT
d_call: -; j_call: TRBJ1-4; v_call: TRBV30; clone_size: -; cdr3_aa: CAWSFLREKLFF; cdr3_nt: TGTGCCTGGAGTTTTCTGAGGGAAAAACTGTTTTTT
d_call: -; j_call: TRBJ1-6; v_call: TRBV4-3; clone_size: -; cdr3_aa: CASSQDVSGRTFNSPLHF; cdr3_nt: TGCGCCAGCAGCCAAGATGTTTCAGGCAGAACCTTCAATTCACCCCTCCACTTT
d_call: TRBD2; j_call: TRBJ2-2; v_call: TRBV5-1; clone_size: -; cdr3_aa: CASSSRTSGTGELFF; cdr3_nt: TGCGCCAGCAGCTCCCGGACTAGCGGGACCGGGGAGCTGTTTTTT
d_call: -; j_call: TRBJ1-5; v_call: TRBV28; clone_size: few; cdr3_aa: CASSSIENQPQHF; cdr3_nt: TGTGCCAGCAGTTCTATCGAAAATCAGCCCCAGCATTTT
d_call: -; j_call: TRBJ1-1; v_call: TRBV5-1; clone_size: -; cdr3_aa: CASSLGGGESRAFF; cdr3_nt: TGCGCCAGCAGCTTGGGAGGAGGAGAATCTCGGGCTTTCTTT